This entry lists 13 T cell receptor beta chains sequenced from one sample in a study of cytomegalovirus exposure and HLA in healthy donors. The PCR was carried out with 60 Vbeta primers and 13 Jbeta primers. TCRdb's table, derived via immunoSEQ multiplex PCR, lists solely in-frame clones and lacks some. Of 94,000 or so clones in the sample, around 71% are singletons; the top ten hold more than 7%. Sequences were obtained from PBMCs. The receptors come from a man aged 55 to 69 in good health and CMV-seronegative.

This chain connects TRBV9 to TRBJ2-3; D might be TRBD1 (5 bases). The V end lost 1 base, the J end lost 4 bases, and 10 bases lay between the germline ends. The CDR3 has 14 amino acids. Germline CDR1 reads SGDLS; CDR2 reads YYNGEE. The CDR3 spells CASSVHLGPDTQYF. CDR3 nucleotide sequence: TGTGCCAGCAGCGTACACTTGGGGCCAGATACGCAGTATTTT.

CDR3 DNA sequence: TGCGCCAGCGGATCCCCGGGGACCGGGGAGCTGTTTTTT. This translates into CASGSPGTGELFF. The chain combines TRBV5-1 with TRBJ2-2; maybe TRBD2 (5 bases). The ends were cut back, 7 bases at V and 5 bases at J, with 12 bases in the middle. The CDR3 is made up of 13 amino acids. Germline V gene lookup returns CDR1 SGHRS and CDR2 YFSETQ.

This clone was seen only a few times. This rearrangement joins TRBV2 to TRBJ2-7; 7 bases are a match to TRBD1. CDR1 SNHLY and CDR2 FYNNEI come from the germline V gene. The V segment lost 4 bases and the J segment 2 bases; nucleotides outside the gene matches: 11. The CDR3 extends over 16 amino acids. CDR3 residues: CASSVFGQAVAYEQYF. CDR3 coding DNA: TGTGCCAGCAGTGTTTTTGGACAGGCAGTCGCCTACGAGCAGTACTTC.

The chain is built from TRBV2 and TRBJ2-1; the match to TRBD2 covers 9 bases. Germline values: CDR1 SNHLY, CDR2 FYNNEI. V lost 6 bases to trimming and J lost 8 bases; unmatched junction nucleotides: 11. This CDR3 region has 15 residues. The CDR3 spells CASRALAGWTDEQFF. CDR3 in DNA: TGTGCCAGCAGAGCCCTAGCGGGATGGACCGATGAGCAGTTCTTC.

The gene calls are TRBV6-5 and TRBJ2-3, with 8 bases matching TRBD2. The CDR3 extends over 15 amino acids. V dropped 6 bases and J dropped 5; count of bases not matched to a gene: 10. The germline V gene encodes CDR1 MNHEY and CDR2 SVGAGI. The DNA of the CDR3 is TGTGCCAGCAGCCCGACGGGGGGGGCCGGAGATACGCAGTATTTT. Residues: CASSPTGGAGDTQYF.

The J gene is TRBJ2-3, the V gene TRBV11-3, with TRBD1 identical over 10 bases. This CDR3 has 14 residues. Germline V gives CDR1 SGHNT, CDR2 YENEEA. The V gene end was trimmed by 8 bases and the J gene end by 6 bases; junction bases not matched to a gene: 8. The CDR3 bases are TGTGCCAGCGGACAGGGGGGTCCTTTGGATACGCAGTATTTT. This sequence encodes CASGQGGPLDTQYF.

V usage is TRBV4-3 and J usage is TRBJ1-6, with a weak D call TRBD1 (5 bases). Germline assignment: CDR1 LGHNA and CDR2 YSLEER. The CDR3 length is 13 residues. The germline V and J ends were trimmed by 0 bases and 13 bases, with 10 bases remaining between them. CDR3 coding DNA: TGCGCCAGCAGCCAAGAGATTGGGGCGCCCCTCCACTTT. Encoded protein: CASSQEIGAPLHF.

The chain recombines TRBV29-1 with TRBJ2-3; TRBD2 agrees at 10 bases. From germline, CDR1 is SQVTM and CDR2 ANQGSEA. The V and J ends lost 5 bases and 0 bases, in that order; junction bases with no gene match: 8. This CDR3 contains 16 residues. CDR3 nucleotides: TGCAGCGTTTTTTCACTAGCGGGAACTAGCACAGATACGCAGTATTTT. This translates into CSVFSLAGTSTDTQYF.

The CDR3 is CASSLSSSGADEQFF. The CDR3 nucleotides read TGTGCCAGCAGTTTAAGTTCTAGCGGGGCGGATGAGCAGTTCTTC. The V call is TRBV27, the J call TRBJ2-1; 9 positions agree with TRBD2. Losses at the gene ends were 2 bases for V and 8 bases for J; bases not matched to a gene: 7. CDR3 length: 15 amino acids. CDR1 and CDR2 from the germline V gene are MNHEY and SMNVEV (reference sequence).

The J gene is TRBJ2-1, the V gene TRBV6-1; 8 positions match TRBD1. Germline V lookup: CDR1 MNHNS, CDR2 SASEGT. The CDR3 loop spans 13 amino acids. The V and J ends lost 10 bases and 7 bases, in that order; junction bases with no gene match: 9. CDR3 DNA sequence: TGTGCCACTAGACAGGGGTTGAATAATGAGCAGTTCTTC. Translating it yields CATRQGLNNEQFF.

The CDR3 DNA reads TGCGCCAGCAGCTTGAGGGACAGGGGGCGTCAAGAGACCCAGTACTTC. Translation: CASSLRDRGRQETQYF. The chain uses TRBV5-1 and TRBJ2-5; TRBD1 matches at 12 bases. Trimming removed 1 base from V and 2 bases from J; junction bases left unmatched: 3. Germline V CDR1 and CDR2: SGHRS, YFSETQ. This CDR3 comprises 16 residues.

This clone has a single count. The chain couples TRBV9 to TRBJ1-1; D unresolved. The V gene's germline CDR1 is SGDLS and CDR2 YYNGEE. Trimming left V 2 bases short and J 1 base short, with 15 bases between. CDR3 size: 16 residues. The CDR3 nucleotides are TGTGCCAGCAGCGTTTTTGGGCCAGCTCAGAACACTGAAGCTTTCTTT. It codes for CASSVFGPAQNTEAFF.

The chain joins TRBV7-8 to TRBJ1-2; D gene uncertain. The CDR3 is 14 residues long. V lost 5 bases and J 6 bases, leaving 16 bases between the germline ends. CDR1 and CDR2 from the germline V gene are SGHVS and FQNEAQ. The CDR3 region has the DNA TGTGCCAGCAGCACTCTGGGAGCCCTAGATGGCTACACCTTC. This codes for CASSTLGALDGYTF.